Following are 18 T cell receptor beta chains from one sample sequenced in a study of CD8+ T cells in alopecia areata. The sequencing template was cDNA reverse transcribed from extracted RNA. Method: immunoSEQ multiplex PCR; TCRdb's copy keeps in-frame clones and lacks some. The table records some 130,000 clones, about 46% of them present only once. Sequencing used CD8+ T cells sorted from blood, obtained at week 0. The receptor source for this set is a human donor with alopecia areata.

The CDR3 nucleotides read TGCAGCGCTGACCCGGAGGGGAGAGCTGAAGCTTTCTTT. Amino acids: CSADPEGRAEAFF. The gene calls are TRBV29-1 and TRBJ1-1; possible D gene TRBD1, 5 bases. The CDR3 has 13 residues. The V end lost 7 bases, the J end lost 6 bases, and 18 bases lay between the germline ends. Germline loops: CDR1 SQVTM, CDR2 ANQGSEA.

This chain links TRBV7-9 with TRBJ2-5; the D is unclear. The V gene lost 5 bases and the J gene lost 2 bases, with 6 bases spanning the gap. This CDR3 spans 12 amino acids. Per the germline V gene, CDR1 is SEHNR and CDR2 is FQNEAQ (reference sequence). The CDR3 DNA reads as TGTGCCAGCAGCCGATTACAAGAGACCCAGTACTTC. Protein product: CASSRLQETQYF.

This clone was counted only a few times. The chain links TRBV5-6 to TRBJ2-5, with D perhaps matching TRBD2 (6 bases). Per the germline V gene, CDR1 is SGHDT and CDR2 is YYEEEE. The CDR3 extends over 13 amino acids. Trimming removed 1 base at V and 3 bases at J, with 7 bases between. This CDR3 is CASSLREEETQYF. CDR3 coding DNA: TGTGCCAGCAGCTTGAGGGAGGAAGAGACCCAGTACTTC.

In its sample, this clone was seen a few times. The chain couples TRBV29-1 to TRBJ2-1; no definite D call. Germline assignment: CDR1 SQVTM and CDR2 ANQGSEA. V lost 6 bases to trimming and J lost 3 bases, with 9 bases between them. This CDR3 contains 12 residues. CDR3 coding DNA: TGCAGCGTCCACCCGGGCTACAATGAGCAGTTCTTC. This gives the protein CSVHPGYNEQFF.

The chain combines TRBV4-1 with TRBJ2-7; a possible D gene is TRBD2 (5 bases). The CDR3 has 13 amino acids. From germline, CDR1 is MGHRA and CDR2 YSYEKL. Between the trimmed V and J ends, which lost 4 bases and 6 bases, there was a span of 13 bases. The CDR3 coding sequence is TGCGCCAGCAGCCTCGGGGTGATAGGCGAGCAGTACTTC. It specifies CASSLGVIGEQYF.

The rearrangement joins TRBV13 to TRBJ2-7; TRBD1 agrees at 10 bases. This CDR3 is 15 amino acids long. The V and J ends lost 0 bases and 9 bases, in that order; junction bases with no gene match: 8. Germline V lookup: CDR1 PRHDT, CDR2 FYEKMQ (reference sequence). DNA of the CDR3: TGTGCCAGCAGCTTAGGAACCGGGACAGGGGAAGGGCAGTACTTC. The encoded protein is CASSLGTGTGEGQYF.

The genes are TRBV7-2 and TRBJ2-1, with 10 nucleotides matching TRBD1. The CDR3 runs 14 residues. Germline V gene lookup returns CDR1 SGHTA and CDR2 FQGNSA. V lost 5 bases and J lost 5; bases outside the gene matches: 3. This chain's CDR3 is CASSRTGGHNEQFF. In nucleotides, the CDR3 is TGTGCCAGCAGCCGGACAGGGGGTCACAATGAGCAGTTCTTC.

In nucleotides, the CDR3 is TGTGCCTGGAGTTCTCCAGGGGTCTACACTGAAGCTTTCTTT. This sequence encodes CAWSSPGVYTEAFF. V gene TRBV30 combines with J gene TRBJ1-1; a possible D gene is TRBD1 (6 bases). The V and J ends lost 2 bases and 3 bases respectively, with 13 bases between them. This CDR3 region has 14 residues. Germline V gives CDR1 GTSNPN, CDR2 SVGIG (reference sequence). Using reference TRBV30 and TRBJ1-1 for the parts outside the CDR3, the full variable domain is SQTIHQWPATLVQPVGSPLSLECTVEGTSNPNLYWYRQAAGRGLQLLFYSVGIGQISSEVPQNLSASRPQDRQFILSSKKLLLSDSGFYLCAWSSPGVYTEAFFGQGTRLTVV.

The V call is TRBV30, the J call TRBJ1-1; D ambiguous. CDR1 and CDR2 (germline): GTSNPN, SVGIG (reference sequence). V was clipped by 6 bases and J by 1 base, with 12 bases between them. This CDR3 has 13 residues. In nucleotides, the CDR3 is TGTGCCTGCCTTTGGTCAGCGAACACTGAAGCTTTCTTT. This sequence encodes CACLWSANTEAFF.

This clone was counted a few times. This chain joins TRBV4-1 and TRBJ1-6, with D unresolved. V was clipped by 0 bases and J by 13 bases, with 10 bases between them. Germline lookup yields CDR1 MGHRA and CDR2 YSYEKL. The CDR3 has 13 amino acids. The CDR3 bases are TGCGCCAGCAGCCAAGACCCTTGGTTGCCCCTCCACTTT. Translating it yields CASSQDPWLPLHF.

This chain uses TRBV29-1 with TRBJ1-5; 7 bases are a match to TRBD1. The CDR3 runs 14 residues. V was clipped by 4 bases and J by 2 bases; unmatched bases: 5. Germline lookup yields CDR1 SQVTM and CDR2 ANQGSEA. The CDR3 DNA follows: TGCAGCGTTGGGGGGGACAGCGGCAATCAGCCCCAGCATTTT. Translation gives CSVGGDSGNQPQHF.

The V call is TRBV12-5, the J call TRBJ2-7, with a weak D call TRBD1 (5 bases). V lost 0 bases to trimming and J lost 7 bases, with 7 bases between them. The CDR3 is made up of 12 amino acids. CDR1 is LGHNT, CDR2 FRNRAP, per germline. The CDR3 is CASGLVKGEQYF. The CDR3 nucleotides are TGTGCTAGTGGTTTGGTAAAGGGGGAGCAGTACTTC.

J is TRBJ2-1 and V is TRBV13, with D possibly called TRBD1 or TRBD2 (5 bases each). The CDR3 runs to 14 residues. Trimming cost V 7 bases and J 3 bases, with 13 bases left between them. CDR1 is PRHDT and CDR2 is FYEKMQ in the germline V gene (reference sequence). The CDR3 protein is CASTLGDDYNEQFF. The CDR3 bases are TGTGCCAGCACGTTGGGGGACGACTACAATGAGCAGTTCTTC.

The J gene is TRBJ1-2, the V gene TRBV27; D uncertain. The CDR3 length is 15 residues. Germline CDR1 reads MNHEY; CDR2 reads SMNVEV (reference sequence). V lost 2 bases and J lost 7, with 17 bases in between. CDR3 sequence reads: CASSLNVGPNGGYTF. CDR3 nucleotide sequence: TGTGCCAGCAGTTTAAACGTTGGACCAAACGGTGGCTACACCTTC.

The chain couples TRBV27 to TRBJ1-2, with D unresolved. CDR3 length: 14 residues. The V gene's germline CDR1 is MNHEY and CDR2 SMNVEV (reference sequence). V was trimmed by 4 bases and J by 0 bases, leaving 9 bases between them. The CDR3 sequence is CASSSGRANYGYTF. Written as DNA, the CDR3 is TGTGCCAGCAGTTCAGGACGAGCTAACTATGGCTACACCTTC.

This chain connects TRBV29-1 to TRBJ2-2; D is perhaps TRBD2 (6 bases). Trimming took 7 bases from V and 1 from J, leaving 13 bases between them. Germline loops: CDR1 SQVTM, CDR2 ANQGSEA. The CDR3 loop spans 14 amino acids. The CDR3 bases are TGCAGCGGTGGGGGGACGGAGAACACCGGGGAGCTGTTTTTT. It encodes CSGGGTENTGELFF.

V usage is TRBV2 and J usage is TRBJ1-2, with 7 positions matching TRBD1. Germline V lookup: CDR1 SNHLY, CDR2 FYNNEI. The ends lost 9 bases at V and 3 bases at J; junction bases unmatched: 16. This CDR3 contains 16 residues. CDR3 amino acids: CARETYDRDSDYGYTF. For the CDR3, the DNA is TGTGCCAGAGAGACGTACGACCGGGACAGCGACTATGGCTACACCTTC. Looking up the rest from reference TRBV2 and TRBJ1-2 gives the full variable domain: EPEVTQTPSHQVTQMGQEVILRCVPISNHLYFYWYRQILGQKVEFLVSFYNNEISEKSEIFDDQFSVERPDGSNFTLKIRSTKLEDSAMYFCARETYDRDSDYGYTFGSGTRLTVV.

The V gene is TRBV29-1, the J gene TRBJ2-1; 8 bases line up with TRBD2. The trim removed 6 bases at V and 8 bases at J, leaving 9 bases unmatched. Per the germline V gene, CDR1 is SQVTM and CDR2 is ANQGSEA. The CDR3 is 13 residues long. In DNA, the CDR3 is TGCAGCGTCCTGGACGGGGGGGCTGATGAGCAGTTCTTC. Encoded protein: CSVLDGGADEQFF.